The 13 T cell receptor beta chains below come from one sample, sequenced in a study of early stage breast cancer tumors. Sequenced by immunoSEQ multiplex PCR; TCRdb stores in-frame clones only, minus some. The sample lists roughly 20,000 clones; around 83% were seen once. The sample taken for sequencing was blood. These receptors were obtained from a person aged 65 to 85 with breast cancer.

The CDR3 nucleotides are TGTGCCAGCAGTGCCCCCAGGGGAGAGCAGTTCTTC. Translation: CASSAPRGEQFF. This chain uses TRBV25-1 with TRBJ2-1; D perhaps matches TRBD1 (6 bases). Trimming left V 4 bases short and J 10 bases short, with 11 bases between. CDR1 MGHDK and CDR2 SYGVNS come from the germline V gene. The length of the CDR3 is 12 residues.

The CDR3 spells CAISDRGERDTGELFF. In nucleotides, the CDR3 is TGTGCCATCAGTGACCGGGGGGAGCGGGACACCGGGGAGCTGTTTTTT. This chain connects TRBV10-3 to TRBJ2-2; 7 bases align to TRBD2. The junction had 7 bases not matched to a gene; V was cut back by 3 bases and J by 3 bases. The CDR3 spans 16 residues. Germline V gives CDR1 ENHRY, CDR2 SYGVKD.

This chain links TRBV15 with TRBJ1-1; tentatively, D is TRBD1 (5 bases). Trimming stripped 4 bases from V and 3 bases from J, with 9 bases between. Germline CDR1 reads LNHNV; CDR2 reads YYDKDF (reference sequence). The CDR3 sequence is 13 residues long. This CDR3 reads CATSTRGDTEAFF. CDR3 DNA sequence: TGTGCCACCAGCACCCGGGGGGACACTGAAGCTTTCTTT.

This chain connects TRBV4-3 to TRBJ2-6; weak D call: TRBD1 (6 bases). The V gene's germline CDR1 is LGHNA and CDR2 YSLEER. The V end was cut by 0 bases, the J end by 2 bases, with 23 bases between. This CDR3 comprises 21 residues. DNA of the CDR3: TGCGCCAGCAGCCAAGATACATTTGGGACAAACAGACCAACTGGGGCCAACGTCCTGACTTTC. Its translation is CASSQDTFGTNRPTGANVLTF.

CDR3 region: CASTLAGFPDTQYF. The DNA of the CDR3 is TGTGCCAGTACACTAGCGGGGTTTCCAGATACGCAGTATTTT. The rearrangement links TRBV6-1 to TRBJ2-3, with 10 bases matching TRBD2. Germline lookup yields CDR1 MNHNS and CDR2 SASEGT. V dropped 9 bases and J dropped 4; count of bases not matched to a gene: 7. This CDR3 region has 14 residues.

This rearrangement joins TRBV2 to TRBJ2-3; 14 bases are a match to TRBD2. The CDR3 length is 16 residues. Germline V lookup: CDR1 SNHLY, CDR2 FYNNEI. Trimming took 5 bases from V and 6 from J; bases not matched to a gene: 7. The CDR3 here is CASSKTSGGAWDTQYF. CDR3 DNA sequence: TGTGCCAGCAGTAAGACTAGCGGGGGGGCCTGGGATACGCAGTATTTT.

The chain carries TRBV19 and TRBJ1-1; no firm D call. CDR3 size: 14 residues. The germline V gene encodes CDR1 LNHDA and CDR2 SQIVND (reference sequence). Trimming left V 6 bases short and J 2 bases short, with 13 bases between. The CDR3 sequence: CASSSRHGNTEAFF. Here the CDR3 DNA reads TGTGCCAGTAGCTCCCGACACGGTAACACTGAAGCTTTCTTT.

The sample holds one count of this clone. The chain uses TRBV2 and TRBJ1-5; 7 nucleotides agree with TRBD1. V lost 4 bases, J lost 3 bases, and 3 bases stayed unmatched. This CDR3 spans 14 amino acids. CDR1 and CDR2 (germline): SNHLY, FYNNEI. The CDR3 sequence is CASSGGTVNQPQHF. CDR3 DNA sequence: TGTGCCAGCAGTGGCGGGACAGTCAATCAGCCCCAGCATTTT.

The genes are TRBV7-2 and TRBJ1-4; unclear D gene. This CDR3 is 15 amino acids long. CDR1 is SGHTA and CDR2 is FQGNSA in the germline V gene. Trimming took 1 base from V and 8 from J, leaving 14 bases between them. CDR3 in amino acids: CASSLDPSGVEKLFF. The CDR3 DNA is TGTGCCAGCAGCTTAGATCCGTCCGGGGTCGAAAAACTGTTTTTT. Full variable domain (outside the CDR3, taken from reference TRBV7-2 and TRBJ1-4): GAGVSQSPSNKVTEKGKDVELRCDPISGHTALYWYRQSLGQGLEFLIYFQGNSAPDKSGLPSDRFSAERTGGSVSTLTIQRTQQEDSAVYLCASSLDPSGVEKLFFGSGTQLSVL.

This chain joins TRBV7-9 and TRBJ1-4; a weak D match, TRBD1 (5 bases). The germline CDR1 and CDR2 sequences are SEHNR and FQNEAQ (reference sequence). The CDR3 covers 11 residues. V lost 3 bases, J lost 12 bases, and 8 bases lay in between. The CDR3 nucleotides read TGTGCCAGCAGCTTGCAGGGTCAACTGTTTTTT. This gives the protein CASSLQGQLFF. Full variable domain (rest looked up from reference TRBV7-9 and TRBJ1-4): DTGVSQNPRHKITKRGQNVTFRCDPISEHNRLYWYRQTLGQGPEFLTYFQNEAQLEKSRLLSDRFSAERPKGSFSTLEIQRTEQGDSAMYLCASSLQGQLFFGSGTQLSVL.

The genes are TRBV6-5 and TRBJ1-1; no reliable D call. Germline loops: CDR1 MNHEY, CDR2 SVGAGI. V lost 6 bases and J lost 9, with 14 bases in between. The CDR3 length is 12 residues. Here the CDR3 reads CASSDERLKAFF. The CDR3 nucleotides are TGTGCCAGCAGCGATGAAAGACTTAAAGCTTTCTTT.

V and J are TRBV7-3 and TRBJ1-6; the match to TRBD1 covers 8 bases. The CDR3 covers 16 residues. Germline loops: CDR1 SGHTA, CDR2 FQGTGA. With V trimmed by 2 bases and J by 8 bases, 8 bases remained unmatched. The CDR3 DNA reads TGTGCCAGCAGCTTAGAGGGACAGGTCCCCTATTCACCCCTCCACTTT. It encodes CASSLEGQVPYSPLHF.

The chain employs TRBV4-1 and TRBJ1-5; weak D call: TRBD1 (6 bases). Trimming removed 4 bases from V and 4 bases from J, with 17 bases in between. The CDR3 covers 16 residues. Germline CDR1 reads MGHRA; CDR2 reads YSYEKL. CDR3 residues: CASSRDTGIGNQPQHF. CDR3 sequence (DNA): TGCGCCAGCAGCCGGGATACAGGGATCGGGAATCAGCCCCAGCATTTT.